What follows are 25 T cell receptor beta chains derived from one specimen sequenced in a study of tumor-infiltrating lymphocytes in oesophageal squamous cell carcinoma. Via MiXCR, TCRdb re-called the PCR reads, giving one row per CDR3 protein. Here the sample spans about 14,000 distinct CDR3 sequences, around half being singletons. The sequenced sample consisted of blood. The receptors originated from a male donor with esophageal squamous cell carcinoma.

This clonotype occurred many times. The chain couples TRBV25-1 to TRBJ1-4, with D hard to call. Deletions cut 8 bases from V and 3 bases from J, with 13 bases between. Germline V gene sequence: CDR1 MGHDK, CDR2 SYGVNS. This CDR3 has 14 amino acids. In DNA, the CDR3 is TGTGCCAGCGCTGACGGGTGGTCTAATGAAAAACTGTTTTTT. Its translation is CASADGWSNEKLFF.

The CDR3 DNA reads TGTGCCAGCAGCTTTACCGGGACAGGGGAAGTGGGGTACAATGAGCAGTTCTTC. Protein product: CASSFTGTGEVGYNEQFF. The chain uses TRBV7-8 and TRBJ2-7; 10 positions match TRBD1. The end of the DNA fits TRBJ2-1 better, so the J call may be wrong. Looked up from germline, CDR1 is SGHVS and CDR2 is FQNEAQ. The length of the CDR3 is 18 residues.

Points on this clonotype: This may be a read error: a much more frequent sequence differs by one nucleotide. The rearrangement links TRBV5-4 to TRBJ2-1, with D perhaps TRBD1 (6 bases). The J call may be faulty, since TRBJ2-7 better matches the DNA end. The CDR3 has 16 residues. Germline lookup yields CDR1 SGHNT and CDR2 YYREEE (reference sequence). The CDR3 DNA follows: TGCGCCAGCAGCTTGGTTGTAGGACAGTTGGACAATGAGCAGTACTTC. It translates to CASSLVVGQLDNEQYF.

The CDR3 spells CAWSPRDTQYF. For the CDR3, the DNA is TGTGCCTGGAGTCCCCGAGATACGCAGTATTTT. The gene calls are TRBV30 and TRBJ2-3; D not resolved. CDR3 length: 11 residues. Trimming pared 2 bases from V and 5 bases from J, leaving 5 bases between. Germline CDR1 and CDR2: GTSNPN and SVGIG (reference sequence).

In this sample, this clonotype turned up many times. A much larger clone sits a single nucleotide away, making a read error possible. This rearrangement joins TRBV24-1 to TRBJ2-5, with a tentative D call TRBD1 (5 bases). Per germline, CDR1 KGHDR and CDR2 SFDVKD. This CDR3 has 17 amino acids. Trimming removed 1 base from V and 11 bases from J, with 25 bases in between. This CDR3 is CATSDFRFAGNANEQYF. The CDR3 DNA reads as TGTGCCACCAGTGATTTCCGTTTCGCAGGGAACGCGAATGAGCAGTACTTC.

CDR3 sequence reads: CASRNRGLLVNEQFF. CDR3 sequence (DNA): TGTGCCAGCAGAAACAGGGGTTTGCTAGTCAATGAGCAGTTCTTC. The chain combines TRBV27 with TRBJ2-7, with 7 bases fitting TRBD1. The J call may not be correct, given that the DNA end is closer to TRBJ2-1. Germline V gene sequence: CDR1 MNHEY, CDR2 SMNVEV (reference sequence). The length of the CDR3 is 15 residues.

On this clonotype: A read error is likely, as this CDR3 ends without the conserved phenylalanine or tryptophan. The DNA is left out, because the CDR3 cannot be placed on it with certainty; the CDR3 is given as TCRdb lists it. The chain recombines TRBV7-2 with TRBJ2-1; the table calls TRBD1, which could not be checked here. The germline V gene encodes CDR1 SGHTA and CDR2 FQGNSA. The CDR3 totals 15 residues, both ends included. CDR3 sequence: CASSLGTEYEQYFGN.

The V and J genes are TRBV7-3 and TRBJ2-3; 7 bases line up with TRBD1. The J call may not be correct, given that the DNA end is closer to TRBJ1-1. Per the germline V gene, CDR1 is SGHTA and CDR2 is FQGTGA. The CDR3 is made up of 15 amino acids. CDR3 nucleotides: TGTGCCAGCAGCTTAACGGGGACAGAAGAAACTGAAGCTTTCTTT. This sequence encodes CASSLTGTEETEAFF.

Many counts were recorded for this clonotype. The chain links TRBV14 to TRBJ1-2, with D unresolved. V was clipped by 2 bases and J by 7 bases, with 11 bases between them. The CDR3 has 13 amino acids. Germline V gene sequence: CDR1 SGHDN, CDR2 FVKESK. For the CDR3, the DNA is TGTGCCAGCAGCCAATATATCGGAGGTGGCTACACCTTC. Translated: CASSQYIGGGYTF. The variable domain in full, with the rest retrieved from reference TRBV14 and TRBJ1-2, is EAGVTQFPSHSVIEKGQTVTLRCDPISGHDNLYWYRRVMGKEIKFLLHFVKESKQDESGMPNNRFLAERTGGTYSTLKVQPAELEDSGVYFCASSQYIGGGYTFGSGTRLTVV.

The chain recombines TRBV7-2 with TRBJ1-1; D unclear. TRBJ2-7 matches the DNA end more closely, so the J call is doubtful. CDR3 length: 12 amino acids. Germline CDR1 is SGHTA and CDR2 is FQGNSA. This CDR3 reads CASSRTLYEQYF. The CDR3 nucleotides are TGTGCCAGCAGCCGGACGCTCTACGAGCAGTACTTC.

The genes are TRBV20-1 and TRBJ1-4; D gene unclear. V lost 6 bases to trimming and J lost 7 bases, with 18 bases between them. CDR3 size: 14 residues. In germline, CDR1 is DFQATT, CDR2 SNEGSKA (reference sequence). The CDR3 here is CSAARTESIEKLFF. The CDR3 region has the DNA TGCAGTGCAGCTAGGACGGAATCTATTGAAAAACTGTTTTTT.

This clonotype was counted a few times. The genes are TRBV7-6 and TRBJ2-1; D is undetermined. Trimming removed 5 bases at V and 6 bases at J, with 11 bases between. Germline assignment: CDR1 SGHVS and CDR2 FNYEAQ. This CDR3 region has 13 residues. CDR3 sequence: CASSPRRGNEQFF. CDR3 sequence (DNA): TGTGCCAGCAGCCCCAGGCGTGGCAATGAGCAGTTCTTC. The full variable domain, with the rest looked up from reference TRBV7-6 and TRBJ2-1, is GAGVSQSPRYKVTKRGQDVALRCDPISGHVSLYWYRQALGQGPEFLTYFNYEAQQDKSGLPNDRFSAERPEGSISTLTIQRTEQRDSAMYRCASSPRRGNEQFFGPGTRLTVL.

This clonotype was seen more than once but under ten times. The chain is built from TRBV7-8 and TRBJ2-5; no definite D call. Germline CDR1 and CDR2: SGHVS and FQNEAQ. This CDR3 has 15 amino acids. V dropped 1 base and J dropped 0 bases, with 9 bases sitting between them. The CDR3 DNA reads TGTGCCAGCAGCTTAGAGGTCCAGTACCAAGAGACCCAGTACTTC. Its protein is CASSLEVQYQETQYF. The full variable domain, with the rest looked up from reference TRBV7-8 and TRBJ2-5, is GAGVSQSPRYKVAKRGQDVALRCDPISGHVSLFWYQQALGQGPEFLTYFQNEAQLDKSGLPSDRFFAERPEGSVSTLKIQRTQQEDSAVYLCASSLEVQYQETQYFGPGTRLLVL.

The chain joins TRBV24-1 to TRBJ2-7; D tentatively reads TRBD1 or TRBD2 (6 bases each). The J call is in doubt because the DNA end fits TRBJ2-1 better. The CDR3 consists of 18 residues. Germline V gene lookup returns CDR1 KGHDR and CDR2 SFDVKD. The CDR3 region has the DNA TGTGCCACCAGTGACCCTAATCCGGGGGCAAAGATCCACAATGAGCAGTTCTTC. Amino acid sequence: CATSDPNPGAKIHNEQFF.

This clonotype appeared many times. This chain uses TRBV2 with TRBJ2-1; no definite D call. Trimming shortened V by 5 bases and J by 2 bases, and 7 bases separated the two germline ends. The CDR3 runs to 13 residues. CDR1 and CDR2 from the germline V gene are SNHLY and FYNNEI. The CDR3 DNA is TGTGCCAGCAGTCCCAATACCTACAATGAGCAGTTCTTC. Amino acid sequence: CASSPNTYNEQFF.

The chain couples TRBV7-3 to TRBJ2-4; perhaps TRBD2 as D (6 bases). The CDR3 runs 14 residues. CDR1 is SGHTA, CDR2 FQGTGA, per germline. V lost 4 bases and J lost 6, with 13 bases in between. The CDR3 loop is CASSSQPGLNIQYF. As DNA, the CDR3 is TGTGCCAGCAGCTCCCAACCGGGACTAAACATTCAGTACTTC.

This clonotype was found a few times. Without the conserved terminal phenylalanine or tryptophan, this CDR3 likely stems from a read error. Because the CDR3's place on the DNA is in doubt, the DNA is left out and the CDR3 is given as listed by TCRdb. CDR3 loop: CASSSTSRYGYTFGS. The chain couples TRBV7-9 to TRBJ2-7; whether TRBD2, the table's D call, matches the DNA was not checked. Germline CDR1 is SEHNR and CDR2 is FQNEAQ (reference sequence). The CDR3 is 15 residues long, ends included.

On this clonotype: This likely comes from a read error, as the CDR3 has no conserved phenylalanine or tryptophan at its end. No DNA is shown, since the ends of the CDR3 on it are uncertain; the CDR3 is the one TCRdb lists. The CDR3 region is CASSARTGRGSVETQYFGA. This rearrangement joins TRBV7-8 to TRBJ2-6; the table's D call, TRBD1, has no DNA check behind it. The CDR3 is 19 residues long, ends included. The germline V gene has CDR1 SGHVS and CDR2 FQNEAQ.

The chain has TRBV7-2 and TRBJ2-3, with D unclear. V dropped 7 bases and J dropped 3 bases, with 11 bases sitting between them. The germline CDR1 and CDR2 sequences are SGHTA and FQGNSA. The CDR3 runs to 13 residues. DNA of the CDR3: TGTGCCAGCACCTATAAGCCTACAGATACGCAGTATTTT. Residues: CASTYKPTDTQYF.

Remarks on this clonotype: A much larger clone is a single base away; this may be a read error. The chain links TRBV2 to TRBJ2-1, with D maybe TRBD2 (6 bases). The assigned J gene may be wrong: the sequence end matches TRBJ2-3 better. CDR3 length: 12 amino acids. Germline V gene lookup returns CDR1 SNHLY and CDR2 FYNNEI. The chain's CDR3 is CAGGRRQDTQYF. The CDR3 DNA reads as TGTGCCGGTGGGAGGAGGCAAGATACGCAGTATTTT.

The rearrangement uses TRBV7-9 and TRBJ2-1; maybe TRBD2 (7 bases). The germline V gene encodes CDR1 SEHNR and CDR2 FQNEAQ (reference sequence). The CDR3 loop spans 17 amino acids. Trimming cost V 5 bases and J 5 bases, with 22 bases left between them. CDR3 in DNA: TGTGCCAGCAGCCCGACAAGGGGGGGCCACGTGCACAATGAGCAGTTCTTC. Translating gives CASSPTRGGHVHNEQFF.

In this sample, this clonotype turned up a few times. This chain connects TRBV7-2 to TRBJ2-5, with D hard to call. The DNA end lines up better with TRBJ2-7; the J call may be wrong. Per the germline V gene, CDR1 is SGHTA and CDR2 is FQGNSA. The CDR3 length is 12 residues. The CDR3 sequence: CASSLVRYEQYF. CDR3 nucleotides: TGTGCCAGCAGCTTAGTTAGGTACGAGCAGTACTTC.

About this clonotype: Germline is not matched at one junction end, which may reflect a read error. The chain carries TRBV7-6 and TRBJ2-3; D may be TRBD1 (5 bases). The length of the CDR3 is 15 residues. Germline assignment: CDR1 SGHVS and CDR2 FNYEAQ. Here the CDR3 reads CASSLAQGPNSPLHF. CDR3 nucleotides: TGTGCCAGCAGCTTAGCCCAGGGCCCAAATTCACCCCTCCACTTC.

This clonotype has a handful of counts. The gene calls are TRBV20-1 and TRBJ1-1; TRBD1 matches 8 bases. CDR1 is DFQATT, CDR2 SNEGSKA, per germline (reference sequence). V shed 3 bases and J 3 bases; nucleotides not matched to a gene: 3. This CDR3 region has 13 residues. This CDR3 reads CSASRDRYTEAFF. The CDR3 nucleotides read TGCAGTGCTAGCCGGGACAGGTACACTGAAGCTTTCTTT.

V and J are TRBV7-2 and TRBJ2-4; D is undetermined. Germline V gives CDR1 SGHTA, CDR2 FQGNSA. The germline V and J ends were trimmed by 1 base and 12 bases, with 16 bases remaining between them. CDR3 length: 14 amino acids. The CDR3 is CASSLGRRQETQYF. CDR3 DNA: TGTGCCAGCAGCTTAGGACGGAGACAAGAGACTCAGTACTTC.